These T cell receptor beta chains were read from a single sample in a study of beta chain features in type 1 diabetes. The protocol was immunoSEQ multiplex PCR, while the TCRdb copy is restricted to in-frame clones and leaves out a portion. The data hold roughly 500,000 clones, with roughly an eighth observed a single time. Sequencing was performed on naive CD4+ T cells from blood. These receptors originate from a woman younger than 30 in good health. Both conserved end residues are part of each CDR3. The D gene is left open where the match is weak. Some rows have no size entry. The others give once, few or many, or a class for an expanded clone.

few | . | TRBJ2-3 | TRBV7-6 | TGTGCCAGCAGCATTAACGCCCCAGGGTTGGGCGATACGCAGTATTTT | CASSINAPGLGDTQYF
few | . | TRBJ2-3 | TRBV4-1 | TGCGCCAGCAGCCAAGATAACAGGGCGTACACAGATACGCAGTATTTT | CASSQDNRAYTDTQYF
few | . | TRBJ1-2 | TRBV6-1 | TGTGCCAGCAGTGAACGTGACTATTATGGCTACACCTTC | CASSERDYYGYTF
. | . | TRBJ2-1 | TRBV21-1 | TGTGCCAGCAGCAACAACAGGGGTTTGAAGCGGGAGGACAATGAGCAGTTCTTC | CASSNNRGLKREDNEQFF
few | . | TRBJ2-1 | TRBV6-6 | TGTGCCAGCAGTTACGCGAGTGATGAGCAGTTCTTC | CASSYASDEQFF
. | TRBD1 | TRBJ2-7 | TRBV30 | TGTGCCTGGACCCGGGACAGGGCTTTCTCAGGGGGCGAGCAGTACTTC | CAWTRDRAFSGGEQYF
. | . | TRBJ2-7 | TRBV18 | TGTGCCAGCTCACCAGCAAGCGAGCAGTACTTC | CASSPASEQYF
few | TRBD2 | TRBJ2-5 | TRBV4-1 | TGCGCCAGCAGCCGCATGCCGGGACTAGCGGGAAGAGGCGGAGGGACCCAGTACTTC | CASSRMPGLAGRGGGTQYF
. | . | TRBJ1-2 | TRBV9 | TGTGCCAGCAGCTTAAGTCCAGGGGACAACTATGGCTACACCTTC | CASSLSPGDNYGYTF
. | . | TRBJ2-2 | TRBV9 | TGTGCCAGCAGCGGCGCGAACACCGGGGAGCTGTTTTTT | CASSGANTGELFF
few | TRBD1 | TRBJ2-1 | TRBV6-1 | TGTGCCAGCAGTGGACAGACAGGGGGCAAGTACAATGAGCAGTTCTTC | CASSGQTGGKYNEQFF
many | . | TRBJ2-6 | TRBV18 | TGTGCCAGCTCACCGCAGGGAACGAAAACCAACGTCCTGACTTTC | CASSPQGTKTNVLTF
. | TRBD1 | TRBJ1-2 | TRBV2 | TGTGCCAGCAGGAGTGGGACAGGGACTGTCGGCTACACCTTC | CASRSGTGTVGYTF
few | . | TRBJ1-2 | TRBV9 | TGTGCCAGCAGCGTAGTTGGGTCCCATGGCTACACCTTC | CASSVVGSHGYTF
. | . | TRBJ2-3 | TRBV9 | TGTGCCAGCAGCGTGAGCATCACAGATACGCAGTATTTT | CASSVSITDTQYF
. | . | TRBJ1-2 | TRBV7-9 | TGTGCCAGCAGCTCGAGCCCCTATGGCTACACCTTC | CASSSSPYGYTF
few | . | TRBJ2-6 | TRBV29-1 | TGCAGCGTTACCTCAGCGGACTGGTCTGGGGCCAACGTCCTGACTTTC | CSVTSADWSGANVLTF
. | TRBD1 | TRBJ1-2 | TRBV13 | TGTGCCAGCAGCTTAGGTCCACGGGACAGGGTAGGCTACACCTTC | CASSLGPRDRVGYTF
few | . | TRBJ2-1 | TRBV9 | TGTGCCAGCAATCAAGGGAACTACAATGAGCAGTTCTTC | CASNQGNYNEQFF
. | TRBD1 | TRBJ1-6 | TRBV4-3 | TGCGCCAGCAGCCAAGTATTGGGGGACAGGGTTAATTCACCCCTCCACTTT | CASSQVLGDRVNSPLHF
. | . | TRBJ1-4 | TRBV30 | TGTGCCTGGGGGAGACTACAGCGGGAAAAACTGTTTTTT | CAWGRLQREKLFF
. | . | TRBJ2-1 | TRBV29-1 | TGCAGCTCCCGGACCTACAATGAGCAGTTCTTC | CSSRTYNEQFF
. | . | TRBJ2-3 | TRBV7-3 | TGTGCCAGCAGCTCAGGACGGGGAGATACGCAGTATTTT | CASSSGRGDTQYF
few | TRBD2 | TRBJ2-3 | TRBV10-3 | TGTGCCATCAGTGAGAGCGGGACCACCACAGATACGCAGTATTTT | CAISESGTTTDTQYF
. | TRBD2 | TRBJ2-1 | TRBV27 | TGTGCCAGCAGTTTTATAGGACTAGCGTCGAATGAGCAGTTCTTC | CASSFIGLASNEQFF
. | TRBD1 | TRBJ1-2 | TRBV27 | TGTGCCAGCAGTTTAAGTGGGAACAGGGGGCGACATGGCTACACCTTC | CASSLSGNRGRHGYTF
. | . | TRBJ1-2 | TRBV15 | TGTGCCACCAGCAGGACAGGCGGCTACACCTTC | CATSRTGGYTF
few | TRBD1 | TRBJ1-2 | TRBV29-1 | TGCAGCGTTGTGGGACAGGGGACAAGTGGCTACACCTTC | CSVVGQGTSGYTF
. | . | TRBJ2-2 | TRBV18 | TGTGCCAGCTCCCTAAGACGGGAGAACACCGGGGAGCTGTTTTTT | CASSLRRENTGELFF
few | . | TRBJ2-7 | TRBV7-3 | TGTGCCAGCAGCTTTTTAATTTCCGAGCAGTACTTC | CASSFLISEQYF
few | . | TRBJ2-6 | TRBV9 | TGTGCCAGCAGCCTCCGGGGCTCTGGGGCCAACGTCCTGACTTTC | CASSLRGSGANVLTF
few | TRBD1 | TRBJ2-3 | TRBV23-1 | TGCGCCAGCACCTCCCGGGACAGGGGATCGCGGGATACGCAGTATTTT | CASTSRDRGSRDTQYF
many | . | TRBJ2-1 | TRBV28 | TGTGCCAGCAGTCTAGGCTTCTACAATGAGCAGTTCTTC | CASSLGFYNEQFF
few | TRBD1 | TRBJ1-4 | TRBV5-4 | TGTGCCAGCAGCTTGGTGGCAGGGGGCGCGAGGAAACTGTTTTTT | CASSLVAGGARKLFF
few | TRBD2 | TRBJ2-1 | TRBV7-2 | TGTGCCAGCAGTTCTAGCGGGACCTTACAGTGGAATGAGCAGTTCTTC | CASSSSGTLQWNEQFF
. | . | TRBJ1-2 | TRBV7-9 | TGTGCCAGCATCAGCGTTCCCAGTAACTATGGCTACACCTTC | CASISVPSNYGYTF
few | . | TRBJ1-2 | TRBV20-1 | TGCAGTGCTAGGCAGACCTATGGCTACACCTTC | CSARQTYGYTF
few | . | TRBJ1-4 | TRBV2 | TGTGCCAGCAGGGGGGATAATGAAAAACTGTTTTTT | CASRGDNEKLFF
few | . | TRBJ2-1 | TRBV11-2 | TGTGCCAGCAGCCTATCTAGTTACAATGAGCAGTTCTTC | CASSLSSYNEQFF
. | TRBD1 | TRBJ2-5 | TRBV7-3 | TGTGCCAGCAGCCGGACAGGGCTGGAGGAGACCCAGTACTTC | CASSRTGLEETQYF
few | . | TRBJ2-7 | TRBV7-9 | TGTGCCAGCAGCTTAAACGTGGAGTTCGAGCAGTACTTC | CASSLNVEFEQYF
. | TRBD1 | TRBJ1-1 | TRBV30 | TGTGCCTGGAGTGTTTCAGGGGGGTACACTGAAGCTTTCTTT | CAWSVSGGYTEAFF
. | TRBD1 | TRBJ2-3 | TRBV7-3 | TGTGCCAGCAGCTATCAGGGGGCCACAGATACGCAGTATTTT | CASSYQGATDTQYF
. | . | TRBJ2-1 | TRBV9 | TGTGCCAGCAGCGTAGACCCGGACAGGGAGGGTGAGCAGTTCTTC | CASSVDPDREGEQFF
few | . | TRBJ2-3 | TRBV29-1 | TGCAGCGTAACCACAGCCGCAGATACGCAGTATTTT | CSVTTAADTQYF
few | . | TRBJ1-5 | TRBV30 | TGTGCCTGGAGTTCCGGGTCCCTAGGGCAGCCCCAGCATTTT | CAWSSGSLGQPQHF